This paragraph reports one T cell receptor beta chain. This clone has a handful of counts. The clone's antigen remains unknown. Base qualities are not recorded, but no much larger clone differs from it by a single base. Genomic DNA was extracted from sorted cells for sequencing of the TCRbeta CDR3 region. TCRbeta CDR3 regions were sequenced using the immunoSEQ Assay. Here the immuneACCESS table is served through TCRdb, limited to in-frame sequences with V and J called. Missing clones are a known gap in these copies; in checked studies unresolved V genes cover under half, and the rest lacks a known reason. The sample table contains tens of thousands of clones; only one count was recorded for more than 80% of them. The ten biggest clones cover approximately 5% of the sample. The CDR3 sequence holds 16 residues, the cysteine and phenylalanine included. Only the CDR3 region is kept as DNA, spanning 48 bases read in frame from base 1. CDR1 and CDR2 were assigned from the germline V gene as MDHEN and SYDVKM. After removal of 4 bases from V and 4 bases from J, the junction retains 6 bases not matched to a gene.

Patients with a history of autoimmune disease or receiving systemic immunosuppression were excluded from the trial. Peripheral blood for TCR sequencing was collected from all dose cohorts at baseline, on cycle 4 day 1, and on cycle 7 day 1. The samples were taken from a phase I, first-in-human, multicenter, open-label dose-escalation trial of ivuxolimab. Adults with locally advanced or metastatic melanoma, renal cell carcinoma, hepatocellular carcinoma or head and neck squamous cell carcinoma were enrolled in the trial. CD4+ and CD8+ T cells were sorted separately from peripheral blood before TCR sequencing. The source of the sample is a study of OX40 agonist ivuxolimab in advanced cancers. Describing the broader study: Ivuxolimab was an agonistic, fully human IgG2 monoclonal antibody directed against OX40 (CD134), a costimulatory receptor. Intravenous ivuxolimab was administered to patients every 2 weeks at six dose levels: 0.01, 0.1, 0.3, 1.5, 3 and 10 mg/kg. Of the approximately 50 dose-escalation patients, hepatocellular carcinoma was present in about 20, melanoma in approximately 15, renal cell carcinoma in 9 and head and neck cancer in 9. In the dose-escalation cohort, 70% to 90% of patients were male, and the mean age was around 60 years with a range of about 20 to 80. Patients were allowed to have had prior anti-PD-1, anti-PD-L1 or anti-CTLA-4 therapy, and roughly 40% of the dose-escalation patients had previously received checkpoint inhibitors. Partial responses occurred in three dose-escalation patients: two with cutaneous melanoma and one with hepatocellular carcinoma. Peripheral TCRbeta sequencing aimed to test whether ivuxolimab altered TCR sequence diversity and caused clonal T-cell expansion. The paper reports the monotherapy dose-escalation portion (N = 52 patients) of the phase I ivuxolimab trial. The study at large found these results: Low levels of normalized T-cell clonal expansion were also seen in some patients who did not respond. In partial responders in the 0.1-3.0 mg/kg groups, normalized peripheral clonal expansion was found to be among the lowest, especially among CD8+ T cells. Clonal expansion of both CD4+ and CD8+ blood T cells was observed from baseline to week 6 at doses 0.1 to 3.0 mg/kg. The antigen specificity of the peripheral T cells that underwent clonal expansion was not determined. After ivuxolimab, expanded clones were on average more numerous among CD8+ T cells than among CD4+ T cells.

The chain employs TRBV28 and TRBJ2-1, with 11 bases matching TRBD2. The input for sequencing was CD4+ or CD8+ T cells sorted from blood, taken in a trial of the OX40 agonist ivuxolimab. The TCR was taken from an adult with an advanced solid tumor such as melanoma, head and neck, liver or kidney cancer. The base sequence is TGTGCCAGCAGTTCCCGACTAGCGGGGCATTACAATGAGCAGTTCTTC. It codes for CASSSRLAGHYNEQFF.